This T cell receptor beta chain was sequenced during a study of blood T cell repertoires in COVID-19. Study information: Samples representing acute and convalescent COVID-19 were sourced from the United States, Italy and Spain. Sources were T cells, B-cell-depleted T cells, or PBMCs; the material itself was cDNA or gDNA.

The CDR3 spans 14 residues. Trimming removed 10 bases from V and 4 bases from J, with 19 bases in between. CDR1 LNHDA and CDR2 SQIVND come from the germline V gene (reference sequence). TCRdb keeps only in-frame clones here, not all; method: immunoSEQ multiplex PCR. The table includes about 230,000 clones, around 83% detected once. The sequenced material came from peripheral blood. This clonotype was obtained from a woman in her forties who had recovered from COVID-19. This rearrangement joins TRBV19 to TRBJ1-1; D perhaps matches TRBD1 (6 bases). CDR3 sequence reads: CATDQGRRVTEAFF. In nucleotides, the CDR3 is TGTGCCACAGACCAGGGGCGACGGGTCACTGAAGCTTTCTTT.